The 17 T cell receptor beta chains given below trace back to one sample, sequenced in a study of beta chain features in type 1 diabetes. The authors reverse transcribed all of the isolated RNA, so sequencing captured expressed TCRB transcripts. Sequenced by immunoSEQ multiplex PCR; TCRdb stores in-frame clones only, minus some. This sample has 300,000 to 350,000 clones; 11% to 15% occur once, and the top ten carry around 7%. Sequencing was performed on central memory CD4+ T cells from blood. The source is a man aged 25-45 years in good health.

The chain employs TRBV2 and TRBJ1-5; no firm D call. Germline V gives CDR1 SNHLY, CDR2 FYNNEI. V was pared by 6 bases and J by 0 bases, with 12 bases between. The CDR3 is 15 residues long. Written as DNA, the CDR3 is TGTGCCAGCAGCCCGGCCGCGAATAGCAATCAGCCCCAGCATTTT. Translation gives CASSPAANSNQPQHF.

This clone was counted at least ten times. V is TRBV6-5 and J is TRBJ1-2, with D unclear. Germline loops: CDR1 MNHEY, CDR2 SVGAGI. V dropped 8 bases and J dropped 8 bases, with 12 bases sitting between them. The CDR3 runs to 11 residues. CDR3 residues: CASGAGGGYTF. CDR3 nucleotide sequence: TGTGCCAGCGGAGCGGGAGGAGGCTACACCTTC.

This clone was observed a handful of times. The rearrangement links TRBV7-7 to TRBJ1-5; TRBD1 aligns across 11 bases. The germline V gene encodes CDR1 SSHAT and CDR2 FNYEAQ (reference sequence). The V and J ends lost 5 bases and 5 bases, in that order; junction bases with no gene match: 20. The CDR3 runs to 20 residues. CDR3 loop: CASSPEAGTGGKMKDQPQHF. For the CDR3, the DNA is TGTGCCAGCAGCCCCGAGGCCGGGACAGGGGGAAAAATGAAGGATCAGCCCCAGCATTTT.

For this clone: A junction end diverges from the germline sequence, so it may reflect a read error. This same CDR3 is encoded by further DNA sequences in the sample. V is TRBV29-1 and J is TRBJ2-1; D unclear. CDR1 and CDR2 from the germline V gene are SQVTM and ANQGSEA. The CDR3 length is 14 residues. CDR3 DNA: TGCAGCGTCCGATCCAGGCAGGAGCTAAATGAGCAATTCTTC. Amino acid sequence: CSVRSRQELNEQFF.

This clone was observed a few times. The chain is built from TRBV7-2 and TRBJ2-1; 13 nucleotides line up with TRBD2. Trimming cost V 4 bases and J 0 bases; bases outside gene matches: 0. The CDR3 is 16 amino acids. The V gene's germline CDR1 is SGHTA and CDR2 FQGNSA. CDR3 sequence (DNA): TGTGCCAGCAGCTGGACTAGCGGGAGCTCCTACAATGAGCAGTTCTTC. Translation: CASSWTSGSSYNEQFF.

In this sample, this clone turned up a few times. The V and J genes are TRBV5-4 and TRBJ2-4, with TRBD2 matching over 10 bases. V was clipped by 7 bases and J by 5 bases; unmatched bases: 6. CDR3 size: 14 residues. Germline V gene lookup returns CDR1 SGHNT and CDR2 YYREEE (reference sequence). CDR3 in amino acids: CASGIAGGQNIQYF. CDR3 DNA sequence: TGTGCCAGCGGAATAGCGGGGGGACAAAACATTCAGTACTTC.

This clone appeared many times. This CDR3 is also generated by other DNA sequences in the sample. V is TRBV7-2 and J is TRBJ2-6; D remains ambiguous. Trimming took off 3 bases at V and 0 bases at J, with 9 bases between the two ends. The CDR3 runs to 16 residues. CDR1 is SGHTA and CDR2 is FQGNSA in the germline V gene. CDR3 loop: CASSLRQHSGANVLTF. The CDR3 DNA sequence: TGTGCCAGCAGCTTGCGGCAGCACTCTGGGGCCAACGTCCTGACTTTC. The full variable domain, rest sourced from reference TRBV7-2 and TRBJ2-6, is GAGVSQSPSNKVTEKGKDVELRCDPISGHTALYWYRQSLGQGLEFLIYFQGNSAPDKSGLPSDRFSAERTGGSVSTLTIQRTQQEDSAVYLCASSLRQHSGANVLTFGAGSRLTVL.

Only a few counts were recorded for this clone. The chain is built from TRBV7-8 and TRBJ2-1; no firm D call. V was pared by 0 bases and J by 9 bases, with 6 bases between. Germline CDR1 and CDR2: SGHVS and FQNEAQ. This CDR3 contains 12 residues. CDR3 bases: TGTGCCAGCAGCTTAGCTCTCGGTGAGCAGTTCTTC. It is translated as CASSLALGEQFF.

This clone was seen more than once but under ten times. The chain joins TRBV5-1 to TRBJ2-3; TRBD2 matches 8 bases. The CDR3 contains 16 residues. Trimming removed 1 base from V and 6 bases from J; junction bases left unmatched: 10. Germline V gives CDR1 SGHRS, CDR2 YFSETQ. The chain's CDR3 is CASSLSPTGGVDTQYF. The CDR3 nucleotides read TGCGCCAGCAGCTTGTCACCGACGGGAGGGGTGGATACGCAGTATTTT.

This clone was found a few times. The V call is TRBV5-4, the J call TRBJ2-5; possibly TRBD2 for D (5 bases). This CDR3 is built from 15 residues. Trimming pared 0 bases from V and 5 bases from J, leaving 14 bases between. Germline lookup yields CDR1 SGHNT and CDR2 YYREEE (reference sequence). CDR3 amino acids: CASSLEGPRGETQYF. For the CDR3, the DNA is TGTGCCAGCAGCTTGGAGGGCCCTAGAGGGGAGACCCAGTACTTC.

V usage is TRBV18 and J usage is TRBJ2-3; D is ambiguous. Trimming removed 0 bases from V and 5 bases from J, with 9 bases in between. Germline values: CDR1 KGHSH, CDR2 LQKENI. This CDR3 has 14 amino acids. The CDR3 region is CASSPPMALDTQYF. The CDR3 DNA is TGTGCCAGCTCACCACCGATGGCCTTAGATACGCAGTATTTT.

In this sample, this clone turned up a few times. A read error may be the cause here, since a much bigger clone is one base away. V is TRBV6-5 and J is TRBJ2-1; D gene ambiguous. This CDR3 has 11 residues. V gave up 6 bases and J gave up 4 bases, with 4 bases separating them. The germline V gene encodes CDR1 MNHEY and CDR2 SVGAGI. The CDR3 nucleotides read TGTGCCAGCAGCGCGTACAATGAGCAGTTCTTC. Translation gives CASSAYNEQFF.

The gene calls are TRBV13 and TRBJ2-2, with TRBD2 matching over 10 bases. CDR1 and CDR2 from the germline V gene are PRHDT and FYEKMQ (reference sequence). V was clipped by 6 bases and J by 6 bases; unmatched bases: 10. The CDR3 is made up of 16 amino acids. CDR3 in DNA: TGTGCCAGCAGTTCACAGGGACTAGCGAGATCCGGGGAGCTGTTTTTT. Translating gives CASSSQGLARSGELFF.

The gene calls are TRBV19 and TRBJ2-4, with a possible D match to TRBD2 (6 bases). Germline-derived CDR1 and CDR2 are LNHDA and SQIVND (reference sequence). There are 15 residues in the CDR3. The V and J ends lost 5 bases and 2 bases respectively, with 13 bases between them. The CDR3 sequence is CASSGRDRTKNIQYF. CDR3 in DNA: TGTGCCAGTAGTGGGCGGGACCGTACCAAAAACATTCAGTACTTC.

The rearrangement links TRBV6-6 to TRBJ2-1; no reliable D call. Trimming took off 10 bases at V and 4 bases at J, with 14 bases between the two ends. Germline-derived CDR1 and CDR2 are MNHNY and SVGAGI (reference sequence). This CDR3 region has 13 residues. CDR3 in DNA: TGTGCCATCCGAGTCAGCCAATACAATGAGCAGTTCTTC. Residues: CAIRVSQYNEQFF.

With regard to this clone: Relative to the germline gene, one junction end is altered; a read error may explain this. V is TRBV28 and J is TRBJ2-2; 8 bases fit TRBD1. From germline, CDR1 is MDHEN and CDR2 SYDVKM. This CDR3 is built from 17 residues. The CDR3 sequence is CASTASSTGVGTGELLF. For the CDR3, the DNA is TGTGCCAGCACCGCTTCATCGACAGGGGTGGGGACCGGGGAGCTGCTTTTT.

The V and J genes are TRBV20-1 and TRBJ2-5; unclear D gene. The V end lost 5 bases, the J end lost 5 bases, and 6 bases lay between the germline ends. Per the germline V gene, CDR1 is DFQATT and CDR2 is SNEGSKA (reference sequence). This CDR3 is built from 10 residues. CDR3 loop: CSAEVETQYF. The CDR3 coding sequence is TGCAGTGCTGAAGTGGAGACCCAGTACTTC.